Each of the 14 T cell receptor beta chains below was sequenced from the same sample in a study of shared clonotypes between healthy human individuals (dated by TCRdb to 2020 to 2021). CD8 naive samples consisted of CD45RO-negative cells that were positively selected for CCR7, yielding a CD45RA+CCR7+ population without TemRA cells. The library was made by the immunoSEQ multiplex PCR assay. TCRdb's version of the immuneACCESS table is confined to in-frame rearrangements and falls short of the full clone set. An unresolved V gene accounts for under half of the shortfall where checked; the remainder is of unknown origin. The sample records about 2.2 million clones, 85% to 95% of which are singletons. The ten biggest clones cover about 1.7% of the sample. The sequenced sample consisted of naive CD8+ T cells from PBMCs. Reading the label with the study, this specimen's cell subset or site is: CD45RA+CCR7+. These receptors all stem from a man aged 18 to 35 in good health. Some clones in this sample may be carry-over from other donors' samples.

The V call is TRBV4-1, the J call TRBJ2-2; D remains ambiguous. This CDR3 is built from 15 residues. V lost 2 bases and J lost 1, with 8 bases in between. Per the germline V gene, CDR1 is MGHRA and CDR2 is YSYEKL. The CDR3 protein is CASSQNPGNTGELFF. The CDR3 bases are TGCGCCAGCAGCCAAAACCCAGGGAACACCGGGGAGCTGTTTTTT.

Only a few counts were recorded for this clone. Other DNA sequences in this specimen translate into the identical CDR3. V and J are TRBV28 and TRBJ1-1; D uncertain. CDR1 MDHEN and CDR2 SYDVKM come from the germline V gene. The CDR3 sequence is 12 residues long. V lost 2 bases and J lost 3, with 4 bases in between. CDR3 in DNA: TGTGCCAGCAGTTTAGACTACACTGAAGCTTTCTTT. This encodes CASSLDYTEAFF.

This chain connects TRBV5-8 to TRBJ1-5; no definite D call. The CDR3 spans 18 residues. Germline V CDR1 and CDR2: SGHTS, YDEGEE. The germline V and J ends were trimmed by 5 bases and 3 bases, with 24 bases remaining between them. The CDR3, as DNA: TGTGCCAGCAGGAACGGGCTAGGACCCGCGTTGCACAATCAGCCCCAGCATTTT. Translating gives CASRNGLGPALHNQPQHF.

The chain carries TRBV7-9 and TRBJ2-2, with D perhaps given as TRBD1 or TRBD2 (5 bases each). V lost 4 bases, J lost 5 bases, and 14 bases lay in between. The CDR3 covers 15 residues. From germline, CDR1 is SEHNR and CDR2 FQNEAQ (reference sequence). The CDR3 nucleotides are TGTGCCAGCAGCTCCGGGACCCGAGGGACCGGGGAGCTGTTTTTT. It encodes CASSSGTRGTGELFF.

This sequence joins TRBV5-1 and TRBJ2-1; D gene ambiguous. From germline, CDR1 is SGHRS and CDR2 YFSETQ. This CDR3 comprises 14 residues. Trimming stripped 5 bases from V and 6 bases from J, with 15 bases between. In nucleotides, the CDR3 is TGCGCCAGCAGGGCGGATCCGGCCTTCAATGAGCAGTTCTTC. This sequence encodes CASRADPAFNEQFF.

This chain connects TRBV7-6 to TRBJ2-3, with D possibly being TRBD2 (5 bases). CDR1 SGHVS and CDR2 FNYEAQ come from the germline V gene. The CDR3 loop spans 15 amino acids. The V end lost 6 bases, the J end lost 0 bases, and 13 bases lay between the germline ends. The DNA of the CDR3 is TGTGCCAGCAGGGGAAGCGGAGGAAGCACAGATACGCAGTATTTT. It yields the protein CASRGSGGSTDTQYF.

The rearrangement uses TRBV13 and TRBJ2-2; D gene ambiguous. CDR3 length equals 14 residues. V lost 6 bases and J lost 0, with 8 bases in between. The germline gives CDR1 PRHDT, CDR2 FYEKMQ (reference sequence). CDR3 DNA sequence: TGTGCCAGCAGTAGGCGGCCGAACACCGGGGAGCTGTTTTTT. Its translation is CASSRRPNTGELFF.

J is TRBJ1-5 and V is TRBV19; D remains ambiguous. V was trimmed by 2 bases and J by 2 bases, leaving 7 bases between them. This CDR3 spans 14 amino acids. The V gene's germline CDR1 is LNHDA and CDR2 SQIVND (reference sequence). For the CDR3, the DNA is TGTGCCAGTAGTATATTGTCAGGCAATCAGCCCCAGCATTTT. It codes for CASSILSGNQPQHF.

The J gene is TRBJ2-3, the V gene TRBV7-9; 9 bases fit TRBD1. CDR1 is SEHNR and CDR2 is FQNEAQ in the germline V gene (reference sequence). The CDR3 covers 15 residues. The trim removed 0 bases at V and 6 bases at J, leaving 4 bases unmatched. CDR3 DNA: TGTGCCAGCAGCTTAGCACAGGGGGCTATTGATACGCAGTATTTT. Protein: CASSLAQGAIDTQYF. The full variable domain, completed using reference TRBV7-9 and TRBJ2-3, is DTGVSQNPRHKITKRGQNVTFRCDPISEHNRLYWYRQTLGQGPEFLTYFQNEAQLEKSRLLSDRFSAERPKGSFSTLEIQRTEQGDSAMYLCASSLAQGAIDTQYFGPGTRLTVL.

About this clone itself: Other DNA sequences in the sample encode the same CDR3. J is TRBJ2-2 and V is TRBV29-1; 11 bases line up with TRBD2. Germline CDR1 SQVTM, CDR2 ANQGSEA. The V and J ends lost 7 bases and 4 bases, in that order; junction bases with no gene match: 2. The CDR3 loop spans 13 amino acids. The CDR3 bases are TGCAGCGCTCTAGCGGGAGGCACCGGGGAGCTGTTTTTT. Protein product: CSALAGGTGELFF.

This clone is a singleton in its sample. The identical CDR3 is also encoded by other nucleotide sequences in the sample. The V call is TRBV28, the J call TRBJ2-7; tentative D call: TRBD1 (6 bases). Germline CDR1 reads MDHEN; CDR2 reads SYDVKM. CDR3 size: 15 residues. V shed 2 bases and J shed 2 bases, with 13 bases lying between them. The CDR3 nucleotides read TGTGCCAGCAGTTTACCCGGGCAGGGGACCTACGAGCAGTACTTC. The encoded protein is CASSLPGQGTYEQYF.

The J gene is TRBJ1-3, the V gene TRBV9; no clear D. CDR1 and CDR2 from the germline V gene are SGDLS and YYNGEE. The V end was cut by 4 bases, the J end by 0 bases, with 8 bases between. This CDR3 region has 14 residues. The CDR3 protein is CASSPTASGNTIYF. CDR3 nucleotide sequence: TGTGCCAGCAGCCCCACCGCCTCTGGAAACACCATATATTTT.

The V gene is TRBV4-3, the J gene TRBJ2-1; D remains unclear. Trimming cost V 0 bases and J 5 bases, with 5 bases left between them. Per germline, CDR1 LGHNA and CDR2 YSLEER. This CDR3 spans 13 amino acids. The CDR3 nucleotides are TGCGCCAGCAGCCAAGAGAGGAACAATGAGCAGTTCTTC. Protein sequence: CASSQERNNEQFF.

CDR3 in amino acids: CASSPRTSGRGDTQYF. The CDR3 nucleotides read TGTGCCAGCAGCCCTAGGACTAGCGGGAGAGGTGATACGCAGTATTTT. V and J are TRBV11-2 and TRBJ2-3; the match to TRBD2 covers 13 bases. Losses at the gene ends were 5 bases for V and 6 bases for J; bases not matched to a gene: 8. The CDR3 covers 16 residues. The germline gives CDR1 SGHAT, CDR2 FQNNGV.